The clone carrying this TCR beta chain was recorded only once. V gave up 0 bases and J gave up 2 bases; unmatched junction bases: 6. This CDR3 region has 17 residues. CDR1 is ENHRY and CDR2 is SYGVKD in the germline V gene. This specimen comes from a study of control samples from healthy donors and cancer patients. Repertoires were generated with immunoSEQ multiplex PCR, while TCRdb's copy carries only in-frame clones and drops some. The sample contains under 150,000 clones, about 89% of which appear only once. Sequenced material: blood. The clonotype comes from a man aged 60-69 years in good health. The chain uses TRBV10-3 and TRBJ2-3, with 9 bases aligning to TRBD2. The chain's CDR3 is CAISESKAGGFTDTQYF. The CDR3 nucleotides read TGTGCCATCAGTGAGTCGAAAGCGGGGGGATTCACAGATACGCAGTATTTT.